One TCR beta chain is described in this entry. This CDR3 comprises 16 residues. Unmatched junction bases numbered 12, after V lost 4 bases and J lost 4 bases. Looked up from germline, CDR1 is SGHTS and CDR2 is YDEGEE. This sample is drawn from a study of blood T cell repertoires in COVID-19. Study-wide background: The United States, Italy and Spain were the sources of the acute and convalescent COVID-19 samples. Sample material is recorded as cDNA or gDNA derived from T cells, B-cell-depleted T cells, or PBMCs.

As originally analysed: Using reference gene primer amplification, nucleated cell counts were estimated. Clones were read by immunoSEQ multiplex PCR, and TCRdb kept only the in-frame ones, dropping some. From that table come the V and J calls and clone size; the DNA was used to work out D and trimming. The sample holds 170,000 or so clones; 90% are singletons and the top ten take around 0.5%. The sample was peripheral blood. The V gene is TRBV5-8, the J gene TRBJ1-1, with 8 bases that match TRBD1. The source of this sequence is a man aged 45-65 years with acute or convalescent COVID-19. CDR3: CASSPRRTGPSTEAFF. For the CDR3, the DNA is TGTGCCAGCAGCCCACGGAGGACAGGGCCTAGCACTGAAGCTTTCTTT.